Presented here are 32 T cell receptor beta chains from one specimen sequenced in a study of regulatory T cells in long-lasting Graves disease. Sample time point: persistent/refractory GD, antithyroid drugs over 5 years with positive TRAb. Construction of the TCR library relied on RNA isolated from PBMCs. Combining iRepertoire HTBI primers with Arm-PCR of CDR3 regions, the authors built TCR beta libraries. TCRdb reprocessed the multiplex PCR reads with MiXCR, giving one entry per CDR3 protein. The sample lists a few hundred thousand distinct CDR3 sequences, around a fifth occurring once. The sequencing here drew on peripheral blood mononuclear cells (PBMCs), taken when the disease was refractory, from a patient treated with antithyroid drugs. The source is a female donor with Graves disease.

This clonotype showed up many times. This chain joins TRBV28 and TRBJ1-2, with 7 bases identical to TRBD1. CDR1 and CDR2 (germline): MDHEN, SYDVKM. The CDR3 covers 13 residues. V was clipped by 5 bases and J by 5 bases; unmatched bases: 5. Here the CDR3 reads CASSPGTEYGYTF. In nucleotides, the CDR3 is TGTGCCAGCAGTCCCGGGACAGAGTATGGCTACACCTTC.

The CDR3: CASSPGGSDTGELFF. The DNA of the CDR3 is TGTGCCAGCAGCCCCGGCGGGAGCGACACCGGGGAGCTGTTTTTT. The chain employs TRBV12-3 or TRBV12-4 and TRBJ2-2; TRBD2 aligns across 7 bases. The CDR3 covers 15 residues. After removal of 6 bases from V and 3 bases from J, the junction contained 7 bases not matched to a gene.

This clonotype has only a few counts. The chain is built from TRBV20-1 and TRBJ2-3, with D perhaps TRBD2 (6 bases). The germline gives CDR1 DFQATT, CDR2 SNEGSKA (reference sequence). V gave up 3 bases and J gave up 2 bases, with 9 bases separating them. CDR3 size: 13 residues. The CDR3 reads CSARGGITDTQYF. CDR3 nucleotides: TGCAGTGCTAGGGGGGGTATCACAGATACGCAGTATTTT.

At least ten counts were recorded for this clonotype. The CDR3 bases are TGTGCCAGCCGGACTAGCGCTTTACGAGAGCAGTACTTC. Residues: CASRTSALREQYF. The gene calls are TRBV6-2 or TRBV6-3 and TRBJ2-7; 9 positions agree with TRBD2. V was pared by 8 bases and J by 7 bases, with 9 bases of the junction left unmatched. In germline, CDR1 is MNHEY, CDR2 SVGEGT. There are 13 residues in the CDR3.

This clonotype was seen a handful of times. J is TRBJ1-3 and V is TRBV7-2; D might be TRBD1 (6 bases). CDR3 size: 16 residues. The germline CDR1 and CDR2 sequences are SGHTA and FQGNSA. Trimming cost V 5 bases and J 0 bases, with 14 bases left between them. In nucleotides, the CDR3 is TGTGCCAGCAGCCTACGGGGGGCATACTCTGGAAACACCATATATTTT. This sequence encodes CASSLRGAYSGNTIYF.

This clonotype was detected a few times. The V and J genes are TRBV11-2 and TRBJ1-1; TRBD1 matches 7 bases. CDR1 is SGHAT and CDR2 is FQNNGV in the germline V gene. V dropped 3 bases and J dropped 7; count of bases not matched to a gene: 8. The CDR3 sequence is 14 residues long. DNA of the CDR3: TGTGCCAGCAGCTTGTCACAGGGGAGATTTGAAGCTTTCTTT. Translated: CASSLSQGRFEAFF. Drawing the rest from reference TRBV11-2 and TRBJ1-1, the complete variable domain is EAGVAQSPRYKIIEKRQSVAFWCNPISGHATLYWYQQILGQGPKLLIQFQNNGVVDDSQLPKDRFSAERLKGVDSTLKIQPAKLEDSAVYLCASSLSQGRFEAFFGQGTRLTVV.

V usage is TRBV28 and J usage is TRBJ2-1; 9 bases fit TRBD1. Germline lookup yields CDR1 MDHEN and CDR2 SYDVKM. The CDR3 loop spans 16 amino acids. V shed 6 bases and J 8 bases; nucleotides not matched to a gene: 14. CDR3 bases: TGTGCCAGCAGACTCCGTACGGGACAGGGTAGGGATGAGCAGTTCTTC. Translating gives CASRLRTGQGRDEQFF.

This clonotype was counted at least ten times. The chain is built from TRBV12-3 or TRBV12-4 and TRBJ2-7; 8 nucleotides align to TRBD1. This CDR3 spans 12 amino acids. Trimming removed 10 bases from V and 5 bases from J; junction bases left unmatched: 7. The CDR3 spells CATRNRGDEQYF. The DNA of the CDR3 is TGTGCCACTAGGAACAGGGGGGACGAGCAGTACTTC.

The chain joins TRBV28 to TRBJ2-3, with D perhaps TRBD1 or TRBD2 (5 bases each). This CDR3 spans 13 amino acids. In germline, CDR1 is MDHEN, CDR2 SYDVKM. CDR3 loop: CAAGRGGTDTQYF. The DNA of the CDR3 is TGTGCAGCAGGAAGGGGAGGCACAGATACGCAGTATTTT. Full variable domain (rest looked up from reference TRBV28 and TRBJ2-3): DVKVTQSSRYLVKRTGEKVFLECVQDMDHENMFWYRQDPGLGLRLIYFSYDVKMKEKGDIPEGYSVSREKKERFSLILESASTNQTSMYLCAAGRGGTDTQYFGPGTRLTVL.

This clonotype occurred many times. The gene calls are TRBV6-5 and TRBJ1-2, with 7 bases lining up with TRBD1. Per germline, CDR1 MNHEY and CDR2 SVGAGI. CDR3 length: 13 amino acids. With 2 bases clipped from V and 8 bases from J, the junction kept 5 bases outside the gene matches. This CDR3 is CASSYRGQNGYTF. In nucleotides, the CDR3 is TGTGCCAGCAGTTACAGGGGACAGAACGGCTACACCTTC.

This clonotype occurred a few times. The gene calls are TRBV25-1 and TRBJ1-2; possibly TRBD1 for D (5 bases). Between the trimmed V and J ends, which lost 5 bases and 5 bases, there was a span of 15 bases. Looked up from germline, CDR1 is MGHDK and CDR2 is SYGVNS. The CDR3 is 14 residues long. The chain's CDR3 is CASSKGPREYGYTF. The CDR3, as DNA: TGTGCCAGCAGTAAGGGGCCCCGGGAGTATGGCTACACCTTC.

The V gene is TRBV5-1, the J gene TRBJ1-2; D gene ambiguous. Germline V CDR1 and CDR2: SGHRS, YFSETQ. The length of the CDR3 is 13 residues. V was clipped by 2 bases and J by 4 bases, with 9 bases between them. The CDR3 reads CASSFAGRYGYTF. In DNA, the CDR3 is TGCGCCAGCAGCTTCGCAGGTCGCTATGGCTACACCTTC.

The rearrangement uses TRBV5-1 and TRBJ2-5, with 8 nucleotides matching TRBD1. Trimming at V came to 4 bases and at J to 6 bases, leaving 5 bases not matched to a gene. The CDR3 consists of 13 residues. Germline CDR1 reads SGHRS; CDR2 reads YFSETQ. In DNA form, the CDR3 reads TGCGCCAGCAGCACGGACAGGGTGCAGACCCAGTACTTC. Translating gives CASSTDRVQTQYF.

Comments on this clonotype: A much larger clonotype is one base distant, so this may be a read error. V usage is TRBV6-2 or TRBV6-3 and J usage is TRBJ2-7; D is undetermined. From germline, CDR1 is MNHEY and CDR2 SVGEGT. The CDR3 extends over 17 amino acids. Here the CDR3 DNA reads TGTGCCAGCAGTTACAGCTCTGGAGAACCCAGTTCCTACGAGCGGTACTTC. Translated, it gives CASSYSSGEPSSYERYF.

The sample holds many counts of this clonotype. V and J are TRBV20-1 and TRBJ2-5; 10 nucleotides match TRBD1. Looked up from germline, CDR1 is DFQATT and CDR2 is SNEGSKA (reference sequence). This CDR3 is 15 amino acids long. The V segment lost 2 bases and the J segment 5 bases; nucleotides outside the gene matches: 8. The CDR3 sequence: CSARSWDRGGETQYF. The CDR3 bases are TGCAGTGCTAGATCATGGGACAGGGGCGGCGAGACCCAGTACTTC.

This clonotype appeared many times. This chain joins TRBV28 and TRBJ2-5, with a weak D call TRBD1 (8 bases). CDR1 is MDHEN and CDR2 is SYDVKM in the germline V gene. This CDR3 is 14 amino acids long. V was cut by 6 bases and J by 1 base, with 12 bases left in between. CDR3 DNA: TGTGCCAGCAGAAGCGGGACAGGCCAAGAGACCCAGTACTTC. This encodes CASRSGTGQETQYF.

In this sample, this clonotype turned up many times. The J gene is TRBJ1-1, the V gene TRBV28; tentatively, D is TRBD1 (5 bases). Trimming cost V 10 bases and J 8 bases, with 17 bases left between them. Germline loops: CDR1 MDHEN, CDR2 SYDVKM. The CDR3 is 12 residues long. The chain's CDR3 is CATQFSEGEAFF. CDR3 sequence (DNA): TGTGCCACCCAGTTTAGCGAGGGGGAAGCTTTCTTT. Complete variable domain (other parts from reference TRBV28 and TRBJ1-1): DVKVTQSSRYLVKRTGEKVFLECVQDMDHENMFWYRQDPGLGLRLIYFSYDVKMKEKGDIPEGYSVSREKKERFSLILESASTNQTSMYLCATQFSEGEAFFGQGTRLTVV.

This clonotype was recorded many times. V is TRBV28 and J is TRBJ2-2, with D uncertain. CDR1 and CDR2 from the germline V gene are MDHEN and SYDVKM. Trimming left V 8 bases short and J 7 bases short, with 8 bases between. The CDR3 runs 11 residues. Written as DNA, the CDR3 is TGTGCCAGCGGGCGGAGCGGGGAGCTGTTTTTT. Translating it yields CASGRSGELFF.

This clonotype was seen more than once but under ten times. The V call is TRBV16, the J call TRBJ2-7; 12 bases align to TRBD2. Trimming removed 5 bases from V and 0 bases from J; junction bases left unmatched: 8. Germline CDR1 KGHSY, CDR2 FQNENV. The CDR3 is 17 amino acids. This CDR3 reads CASSSLPSGGASYEQYF. The CDR3, as DNA: TGTGCCAGCAGCTCACTTCCTAGCGGGGGGGCCTCCTACGAGCAGTACTTC.

This clonotype showed up just a few times. The chain carries TRBV19 and TRBJ2-5; D is perhaps TRBD1 (6 bases). The V gene's germline CDR1 is LNHDA and CDR2 SQIVND (reference sequence). The length of the CDR3 is 15 residues. V was shortened by 5 bases and J by 5 bases, with 18 bases between the two germline ends. The CDR3 DNA sequence: TGTGCCAGTAGTCTCTACACAGGGATGAGGGAGACCCAGTACTTC. The encoded protein is CASSLYTGMRETQYF.

The chain recombines TRBV6-1 with TRBJ2-7; either TRBD1 or TRBD2 may supply D (5 bases each). This CDR3 is 17 amino acids long. Between the trimmed V and J ends, which lost 6 bases and 0 bases, there was a span of 21 bases. The germline CDR1 and CDR2 sequences are MNHNS and SASEGT. The CDR3 coding sequence is TGTGCCAGCAGAAGGGACGGCCAGTTCTTAAGCTCCTACGAGCAGTACTTC. This gives the protein CASRRDGQFLSSYEQYF.

Ten or more counts support this clonotype. The chain combines TRBV19 with TRBJ2-2; D is possibly TRBD1 (5 bases). Per the germline V gene, CDR1 is LNHDA and CDR2 is SQIVND (reference sequence). The V and J ends lost 8 bases and 1 base respectively, with 11 bases between them. This CDR3 is 14 amino acids long. Written as DNA, the CDR3 is TGTGCCAGTGCCCCCGGACAGAACACCGGGGAGCTGTTTTTT. Protein sequence: CASAPGQNTGELFF.

This clonotype was detected only a few times. The CDR3 here is CASSLGRWDINYGYTF. CDR3 DNA: TGTGCCAGCAGCTTAGGGCGGTGGGACATAAACTATGGCTACACCTTC. The chain joins TRBV7-9 to TRBJ1-2; D may be TRBD1 (6 bases). Trimming took 1 base from V and 2 from J, leaving 14 bases between them. Germline CDR1 SEHNR, CDR2 FQNEAQ (reference sequence). The CDR3 spans 16 residues.

The V and J genes are TRBV28 and TRBJ1-5; D not resolved. The germline gives CDR1 MDHEN, CDR2 SYDVKM. V lost 7 bases and J lost 6, with 16 bases in between. This CDR3 has 14 amino acids. The CDR3 here is CASTRPPGSQPQHF. The CDR3 DNA is TGTGCCAGCACCCGGCCCCCTGGGAGTCAGCCCCAGCATTTT.

This clonotype was seen a handful of times. The rearrangement uses TRBV30 and TRBJ2-5; D is ambiguous. V dropped 2 bases and J dropped 5 bases, with 12 bases sitting between them. The CDR3 has 13 amino acids. Per the germline V gene, CDR1 is GTSNPN and CDR2 is SVGIG (reference sequence). CDR3 in amino acids: CAWSLYQWETQYF. CDR3 DNA: TGTGCCTGGAGTCTCTATCAGTGGGAGACCCAGTACTTC.

Concerning this clonotype: A read error is possible here, since a much larger clone lies one base away. The chain combines TRBV12-3 or TRBV12-4 with TRBJ2-7; D gene uncertain. Trimming left V 3 bases short and J 4 bases short, with 7 bases between. The length of the CDR3 is 12 residues. The CDR3: CASSFRKYEQYF. The CDR3, as DNA: TGTGCCAGCAGTTTTAGGAAATACGAGCAGTACTTC.

This chain connects TRBV6-1 to TRBJ2-7, with a possible D match to TRBD1 (5 bases). CDR3 length equals 13 residues. V gave up 1 base and J gave up 6 bases, with 10 bases separating them. CDR1 MNHNS and CDR2 SASEGT come from the germline V gene. CDR3 residues: CASSEDKGIEQYF. The CDR3 DNA follows: TGTGCCAGCAGTGAAGACAAGGGGATCGAGCAGTACTTC.

The rearrangement uses TRBV10-3 and TRBJ2-7; D is perhaps TRBD2 (5 bases). V lost 4 bases to trimming and J lost 6 bases, with 19 bases between them. CDR1 is ENHRY and CDR2 is SYGVKD in the germline V gene. The length of the CDR3 is 15 residues. DNA of the CDR3: TGTGCCATCAGTGTTGTTCTGGAGGACCGCGCCGAGCAGTACTTC. Translation gives CAISVVLEDRAEQYF.

CDR3 nucleotide sequence: TGTGCCAGCAGCTTGGATGCCAGAGTCTTACCCACAAACTACGAGCAGTACTTC. Translating gives CASSLDARVLPTNYEQYF. The chain joins TRBV5-5 to TRBJ2-7; D remains ambiguous. The V and J ends lost 0 bases and 3 bases respectively, with 22 bases between them. CDR1 SGHKS and CDR2 YYEKEE come from the germline V gene (reference sequence). This CDR3 is built from 18 residues. Based on the CDR3 plus reference TRBV5-5 and TRBJ2-7, the full variable domain is DAGVTQSPTHLIKTRGQQVTLRCSPISGHKSVSWYQQVLGQGPQFIFQYYEKEERGRGNFPDRFSARQFPNYSSELNVNALLLGDSALYLCASSLDARVLPTNYEQYFGPGTRLTVT.

There are many counts of this clonotype. The chain recombines TRBV28 with TRBJ1-5; the D gene is possibly TRBD1 (5 bases). The CDR3 is made up of 14 amino acids. Trimming removed 7 bases at V and 8 bases at J, with 18 bases between. Germline CDR1 MDHEN, CDR2 SYDVKM. The CDR3 region has the DNA TGTGCCAGCACTCCCCCAGGGCTCTATGAGCCCCAGCATTTT. This gives the protein CASTPPGLYEPQHF.

In its sample, this clonotype was seen many times. The V call is TRBV6-5, the J call TRBJ2-7, with D possibly matching TRBD2 (5 bases). Trimming shortened V by 0 bases and J by 1 base, and 10 bases separated the two germline ends. This CDR3 region has 15 residues. Germline V CDR1 and CDR2: MNHEY, SVGAGI. DNA of the CDR3: TGTGCCAGCAGTTACTCGGACTCGGGTTCCTACGAGCAGTACTTC. It encodes CASSYSDSGSYEQYF.

This chain links TRBV7-2 with TRBJ1-5; weak D call: TRBD1 (5 bases). V was clipped by 1 base and J by 4 bases, with 11 bases between them. From germline, CDR1 is SGHTA and CDR2 FQGNSA. The CDR3 covers 15 residues. This CDR3 is CASSLDGAENQPQHF. The CDR3 bases are TGTGCCAGCAGCTTAGATGGGGCAGAGAATCAGCCCCAGCATTTT.